What follows is one TCR beta chain and its context. These data originate in a study of early T cells in non-severe SARS-CoV-2 infection. This CDR3 has 15 amino acids. V shed 2 bases, J shed 8 bases, and the junction held 8 bases outside the gene matches. Germline-derived CDR1 and CDR2 are ENHRY and SYGVKD. TCRdb used MiXCR to reprocess the 5' RACE reads, holding one entry per CDR3 protein. This sample has about 61,000 distinct CDR3 sequences; approximately 12% occur once, and the top ten carry approximately 1.2%. The clonotype comes from an adult who was a healthcare worker with PCR-confirmed SARS-CoV-2 infection or an uninfected control (not recorded which). The donor label of this sample is uncertain. The starting material was whole blood, obtained at baseline. The J gene is TRBJ2-1, the V gene TRBV10-3; 8 bases line up with TRBD2. The CDR3 loop reads CAISEGTRNLYEQFF. For the CDR3, the DNA is TGTGCCATCAGTGAGGGGACTAGAAATTTGTATGAGCAGTTCTTC.